The clone carrying this T cell receptor (beta chain) showed up many times. Its antigen is as yet unknown. This entry belongs to a study of shared clonotypes between healthy human individuals. About the research overall: CD4 naive and memory got three plates each, CD8 naive two, CD8 memory one.

In the original processing: Junction-only immunoSEQ data arrived without quality scores, meaning filtering differed. Clones were read by immunoSEQ multiplex PCR, and TCRdb kept only the in-frame ones, dropping some. V, J and clone size derive from that table, while D and trimming were established from the DNA sequence. The sample lists over a million clones; around 82% were seen once. Study findings and constraints: In general, naive subsets displayed greater estimated richness than memory subsets did.

Germline V gene lookup returns CDR1 SGHNT and CDR2 YYREEE (reference sequence). Trimming shortened V by 2 bases and J by 9 bases, and 14 bases separated the two germline ends. The CDR3 loop spans 13 amino acids. The sequence was obtained from a man between 18 and 35 years old in good health. Some clones in this sample may be carry-over from other donors' samples. The sample comprised memory CD4+ T cells from PBMCs. Subset given: CD45RA-negative fraction. This chain joins TRBV5-4 and TRBJ1-1; TRBD1 is a possible D gene (6 bases). The CDR3: CASSFHRESQAFF. DNA of the CDR3: TGTGCCAGCAGCTTCCACAGGGAGTCTCAAGCTTTCTTT.